The source of this T cell receptor beta chain is a study of T cell repertoires in aging, cancer and after chemotherapy. General observations from the study: Across the chemotherapy interval, each cancer cohort showed higher median generation probability, suggesting thymic rebound.

Rearranged V-D-J TRB sequences were amplified with a mixed TRB-A/B primer pool. MiXCR was run by TCRdb on the multiplex PCR reads, yielding one entry per CDR3 protein. The table has about 15,000 distinct CDR3 sequences, 50% seen once. Amplification of TCR beta used genomic DNA extracted from peripheral blood. The V end was cut by 6 bases, the J end by 1 base, with 13 bases between. This CDR3 has 15 residues. From germline, CDR1 is MNHEY and CDR2 SVGAGI. This clonotype turned up a few times. The antigen remains unidentified. The TCR sequence derives from a human donor in good health. The chain combines TRBV6-5 with TRBJ2-1; D remains unclear. Sequencing used blood. CDR3 DNA sequence: TGTGCCAGCAGCGATCCGGACGGGTCCTACAATGAGCAGTTCTTC. It yields the protein CASSDPDGSYNEQFF.